This T cell receptor (beta chain) was obtained from a study of blood T cells in healthy people across ages. Study-wide context: When template switching was applied, about one barcoded beta molecule was captured per two T cells.

Study conclusions and caveats: As age increased, TCR beta diversity per million T cells fell in a roughly linear fashion.

Combining a sample-barcoded 5' primer with a J-beta primer mix, a second PCR ran for about 7 to 12 cycles. TCRdb redid the calling of the 5' RACE reads with MiXCR, one entry per CDR3 protein. The table lists 550,000 to 650,000 distinct CDR3 sequences, about 25% of them singletons. The germline V and J ends were trimmed by 0 bases and 6 bases, with 8 bases remaining between them. Per the germline V gene, CDR1 is SGHDN and CDR2 is FVKESK. The CDR3 has 13 residues. This clonotype came up a few times. Antigen specificity is unknown. These same records also appear under a second study, on T cells of mothers and their children. That source adds: More than 5 children and their three healthy Caucasian mothers were the donors.

The V and J genes are TRBV14 and TRBJ1-1; D unclear. Source material: blood. The TCR originated in a boy between 2 and 10 years old in good health. The CDR3 sequence: CASSQDPNSEAFF. The CDR3 DNA is TGTGCCAGCAGCCAAGATCCAAACTCTGAAGCTTTCTTT.